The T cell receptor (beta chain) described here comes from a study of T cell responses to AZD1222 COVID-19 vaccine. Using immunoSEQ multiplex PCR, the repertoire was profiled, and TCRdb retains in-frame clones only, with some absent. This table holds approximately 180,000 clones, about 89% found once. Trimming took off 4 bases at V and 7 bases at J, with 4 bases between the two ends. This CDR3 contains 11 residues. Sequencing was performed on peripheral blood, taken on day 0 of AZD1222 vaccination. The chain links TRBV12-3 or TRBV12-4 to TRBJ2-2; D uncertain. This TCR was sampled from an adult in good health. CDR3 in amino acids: CASSYFGELFF. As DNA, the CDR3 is TGTGCCAGCAGTTATTTCGGGGAGCTGTTTTTT.